Each of the 6 T cell receptor beta chains below was sequenced from the same sample in a study of identical twins. TCRdb re-analysed the 5' RACE reads in MiXCR, keeping a single row per CDR3 protein. The table shows some 600,000 distinct CDR3 sequences, with under 8.5% occurring only once. The same sample was also used in a study of yellow fever vaccine responses in identical twins.

Sequences were obtained from PBMCs. The source of these receptors is a woman under 30 in good health.

This clonotype was seen at least ten times. V and J are TRBV4-1 and TRBJ2-1, with 11 positions matching TRBD2. The V gene end was trimmed by 4 bases and the J gene end by 8 bases; junction bases not matched to a gene: 13. CDR3 length: 17 amino acids. Germline lookup yields CDR1 MGHRA and CDR2 YSYEKL. The CDR3 DNA reads TGCGCCAGCAGCCCAAGCCCGACTAGCGGGATTTTTTATGAGCAGTTCTTC. This codes for CASSPSPTSGIFYEQFF.

The V call is TRBV12-3 or TRBV12-4, the J call TRBJ2-1; 12 bases are a match to TRBD1. Germline trimming cut 3 bases from V and 9 bases from J; bases unmatched to any gene: 6. This CDR3 region has 15 residues. In DNA form, the CDR3 reads TGTGCCAGCAGTTTGGGACAGGGGGCTAACAGTGAGCAGTTCTTC. This encodes CASSLGQGANSEQFF.

This clonotype was seen ten or more times. V and J are TRBV3-1 and TRBJ1-1, with a tentative D call TRBD1 (5 bases). Germline loops: CDR1 LGHDT, CDR2 YNNKEL (reference sequence). There are 13 residues in the CDR3. V lost 4 bases and J lost 7, with 13 bases in between. The CDR3 loop is CASSRGQGLEAFF. In DNA, the CDR3 is TGTGCCAGCAGCCGCGGACAAGGCCTTGAAGCTTTCTTT.

This clonotype was seen repeatedly, ten times or more. V usage is TRBV4-1 and J usage is TRBJ2-1; 8 bases match TRBD1. The CDR3 is 15 amino acids. Trimming took 3 bases from V and 6 from J; bases not matched to a gene: 7. Germline assignment: CDR1 MGHRA and CDR2 YSYEKL. The DNA for the CDR3 is TGCGCCAGCAGCCACCGGACAGGGAGCTCCAATGAGCAGTTCTTC. It codes for CASSHRTGSSNEQFF.

In this sample, this clonotype turned up a few times. This chain joins TRBV2 and TRBJ2-2, with D maybe TRBD1 (6 bases). Germline V gives CDR1 SNHLY, CDR2 FYNNEI. The CDR3 is 15 residues long. Between the trimmed V and J ends, which lost 6 bases and 0 bases, there was a span of 11 bases. This CDR3 is CASRQGPPNTGELFF. The CDR3 bases are TGTGCCAGCAGACAGGGTCCTCCGAACACCGGGGAGCTGTTTTTT.

The rearrangement links TRBV4-2 to TRBJ2-2, with 7 bases lining up with TRBD1. The CDR3 runs to 17 residues. V lost 4 bases to trimming and J lost 4 bases; unmatched junction nucleotides: 12. The germline V gene has CDR1 LGHNA and CDR2 YNFKEQ. The CDR3, as DNA: TGTGCCAGCAGCCCCAGCCCGACAGGGTTGGGCACCGGGGAGCTGTTTTTT. Amino acids: CASSPSPTGLGTGELFF.